This T cell receptor beta chain is drawn from a study of cytomegalovirus exposure and HLA in healthy donors. Both 60 Vbeta primers and 13 Jbeta primers went into the PCR. Profiling relied on immunoSEQ multiplex PCR, and the TCRdb table lists in-frame clones only, not all of them. The sample totals around 65,000 clones; its top ten clones hold 4% to 5.5%. V shed 10 bases, J shed 0 bases, and the junction held 5 bases outside the gene matches. Germline-derived CDR1 and CDR2 are MNHEY and SVGAGI. The CDR3 extends over 13 amino acids. The receptor comes from a man between 25 and 39 years old in good health and CMV-seropositive. The sample consisted of PBMCs. V usage is TRBV6-5 and J usage is TRBJ1-1; TRBD1 agrees at 7 bases. Written as DNA, the CDR3 is TGTGCCATATCAGGGGGTCTGAACACTGAAGCTTTCTTT. This codes for CAISGGLNTEAFF.